Shown below are 27 T cell receptor beta chains from a single sample sequenced in a study of T-cell memory formation after mild COVID-19. TCRdb recomputed calls from the 5' RACE reads with MiXCR, one row per CDR3 protein. The repertoire has some 130,000 distinct CDR3 sequences, 5% to 6.5% of them found once; the top ten carry approximately 2.1%. The sequenced sample consisted of PBMCs or a T cell subset sorted from them (not recorded which). These TCRs come from an adult woman who had mild COVID-19 (a few samples of this study predate the infection). Cell type and time point are not known.

This clonotype was picked up a small number of times. This sequence joins TRBV2 and TRBJ2-5; TRBD1 matches at 9 bases. Germline V CDR1 and CDR2: SNHLY, FYNNEI. The CDR3 spans 17 residues. V trimming: 7 bases; J trimming: 2 bases; junction bases outside the gene matches: 14. Written as DNA, the CDR3 is TGTGCCAGCATAGGGGACAGGGTTTTAAGGAGACAAGAGACCCAGTACTTC. As protein: CASIGDRVLRRQETQYF.

The chain recombines TRBV5-6 with TRBJ2-5, with D possibly being TRBD1 (6 bases). CDR1 is SGHDT, CDR2 YYEEEE, per germline. CDR3 length: 15 amino acids. V was clipped by 0 bases and J by 3 bases, with 12 bases between them. The CDR3 region has the DNA TGTGCCAGCAGCTTGGCGTCCAAGGGGGAAGAGACCCAGTACTTC. It encodes CASSLASKGEETQYF.

This chain joins TRBV5-1 and TRBJ1-1; possibly TRBD1 for D (5 bases). Germline lookup yields CDR1 SGHRS and CDR2 YFSETQ. Trimming stripped 4 bases from V and 8 bases from J, with 15 bases between. The CDR3 runs 13 residues. The DNA for the CDR3 is TGCGCCAGCAGCCCTTATCAGGGCGGAGAAGCTTTCTTT. Translating it yields CASSPYQGGEAFF.

This clonotype was seen only a few times. This chain connects TRBV11-2 to TRBJ1-2; the D gene is possibly TRBD1 (5 bases). CDR3 length equals 12 residues. The germline V gene has CDR1 SGHAT and CDR2 FQNNGV. The germline V and J ends were trimmed by 6 bases and 4 bases, with 9 bases remaining between them. CDR3 protein: CASSDSAYGYTF. The CDR3 DNA reads TGTGCCAGCAGTGACAGCGCCTATGGCTACACCTTC.

At least ten counts were recorded for this clonotype. DNA for the CDR3: TGCGCCAGCAGCTTACAGGGGGTCACAGATACGCAGTATTTT. Translating it yields CASSLQGVTDTQYF. The V and J genes are TRBV5-1 and TRBJ2-3; 8 positions match TRBD1. With 2 bases clipped from V and 2 bases from J, the junction kept 1 base outside the gene matches. The CDR3 runs 14 residues. Germline V CDR1 and CDR2: SGHRS, YFSETQ.

The V and J genes are TRBV25-1 and TRBJ1-1, with 7 bases that match TRBD1. This CDR3 is 15 amino acids long. Germline CDR1 MGHDK, CDR2 SYGVNS. The V segment lost 1 base and the J segment 5 bases; nucleotides outside the gene matches: 7. This chain's CDR3 is CASSEWGRGGTEAFF. CDR3 bases: TGTGCCAGCAGTGAATGGGGCAGGGGGGGAACTGAAGCTTTCTTT.

A few counts support this clonotype. This sequence joins TRBV12-3 or TRBV12-4 and TRBJ2-7; a possible D gene is TRBD1 (5 bases). This CDR3 has 14 amino acids. V was clipped by 6 bases and J by 5 bases, with 17 bases between them. CDR3 sequence reads: CASSRGRVSDEQYF. CDR3 bases: TGTGCCAGCAGCCGAGGCAGGGTGAGCGACGAGCAGTACTTC.

V and J are TRBV5-1 and TRBJ1-5; D gene uncertain. This CDR3 is 13 amino acids long. The V and J ends lost 4 bases and 3 bases respectively, with 8 bases between them. Germline CDR1 is SGHRS and CDR2 is YFSETQ. The CDR3, as DNA: TGCGCCAGCAGCGTTGGACCCAATCAGCCCCAGCATTTT. Amino acids: CASSVGPNQPQHF.

This clonotype was counted many times. The genes are TRBV7-3 and TRBJ1-4; 7 bases line up with TRBD1. This CDR3 spans 14 amino acids. CDR1 and CDR2 from the germline V gene are SGHTA and FQGTGA. V lost 5 bases and J lost 7; bases outside the gene matches: 7. The CDR3 loop reads CASSIQGMGEKLFF. CDR3 in DNA: TGTGCCAGCAGCATACAGGGGATGGGTGAAAAACTGTTTTTT. The whole variable domain, remainder taken from reference TRBV7-3 and TRBJ1-4, is GAGVSQTPSNKVTEKGKYVELRCDPISGHTALYWYRQSLGQGPEFLIYFQGTGAADDSGLPNDRFFAVRPEGSVSTLKIQRTERGDSAVYLCASSIQGMGEKLFFGSGTQLSVL.

V and J are TRBV30 and TRBJ1-4; tentative D call: TRBD1 (6 bases). Trimming left V 2 bases short and J 5 bases short, with 6 bases between. The CDR3 loop spans 12 amino acids. Germline V CDR1 and CDR2: GTSNPN, SVGIG (reference sequence). This CDR3 is CAWSQGNEKLFF. In nucleotides, the CDR3 is TGTGCCTGGAGTCAGGGGAATGAAAAACTGTTTTTT.

The rearrangement links TRBV2 to TRBJ1-2, with D possibly being TRBD1 (6 bases). In germline, CDR1 is SNHLY, CDR2 FYNNEI. V dropped 8 bases and J dropped 8 bases, with 15 bases sitting between them. This CDR3 region has 12 residues. This chain's CDR3 is CASGDPGTGYTF. CDR3 sequence (DNA): TGTGCCAGCGGGGATCCCGGGACAGGCTACACCTTC. The entire variable domain, with the rest obtained from reference TRBV2 and TRBJ1-2, is as follows: EPEVTQTPSHQVTQMGQEVILRCVPISNHLYFYWYRQILGQKVEFLVSFYNNEISEKSEIFDDQFSVERPDGSNFTLKIRSTKLEDSAMYFCASGDPGTGYTFGSGTRLTVV.

This clonotype has a count of ten or more. The chain combines TRBV7-9 with TRBJ1-2; D might be TRBD1 (6 bases). The germline V and J ends were trimmed by 3 bases and 2 bases, with 19 bases remaining between them. The CDR3 covers 17 residues. The germline V gene encodes CDR1 SEHNR and CDR2 FQNEAQ (reference sequence). CDR3 loop: CASSFRGGTGANYGYTF. CDR3 coding DNA: TGTGCCAGCAGCTTCAGGGGAGGGACGGGAGCCAACTATGGCTACACCTTC.

The chain carries TRBV18 and TRBJ1-4; TRBD1 matches 9 bases. The junction had 6 bases not matched to a gene; V was cut back by 3 bases and J by 7 bases. Germline lookup yields CDR1 KGHSH and CDR2 LQKENI. The CDR3 extends over 15 amino acids. CDR3 nucleotides: TGTGCCAGCTCACCCCTGACAGGGGGTGCTGAAAAACTGTTTTTT. This sequence encodes CASSPLTGGAEKLFF. The whole variable domain, remainder taken from reference TRBV18 and TRBJ1-4, is NAGVMQNPRHLVRRRGQEARLRCSPMKGHSHVYWYRQLPEEGLKFMVYLQKENIIDESGMPKERFSAEFPKEGPSILRIQQVVRGDSAAYFCASSPLTGGAEKLFFGSGTQLSVL.

This clonotype was found many times. The CDR3 DNA is TGCAGTGCTAGAGATGTGGGCGGGAGGTTCCAAGAGACCCAGTACTTC. It translates to CSARDVGGRFQETQYF. The V call is TRBV20-1, the J call TRBJ2-5; 8 bases align to TRBD2. Germline CDR1 and CDR2: DFQATT and SNEGSKA (reference sequence). V shed 0 bases and J 1 base; nucleotides not matched to a gene: 7. The CDR3 covers 16 residues.

This rearrangement joins TRBV7-2 to TRBJ2-1, with TRBD2 matching 12 bases. Germline V gives CDR1 SGHTA, CDR2 FQGNSA. The trim removed 5 bases at V and 4 bases at J, leaving 12 bases unmatched. The CDR3 sequence is 18 residues long. The CDR3 region is CASSVRVLGLAGYNEQFF. The CDR3 nucleotides are TGTGCCAGCAGCGTCAGGGTTTTAGGACTAGCGGGATACAATGAGCAGTTCTTC.

The sample holds many counts of this clonotype. The chain uses TRBV7-2 and TRBJ1-1, with D possibly matching TRBD1 (6 bases). CDR1 SGHTA and CDR2 FQGNSA come from the germline V gene. This CDR3 is built from 14 residues. V was cut by 5 bases and J by 10 bases, with 20 bases left in between. The CDR3 DNA reads as TGTGCCAGCAGCCTTTTGGGACTCCAAGGGGGAGCTTTCTTT. Protein: CASSLLGLQGGAFF. Full variable domain (remainder filled in from reference TRBV7-2 and TRBJ1-1): GAGVSQSPSNKVTEKGKDVELRCDPISGHTALYWYRQSLGQGLEFLIYFQGNSAPDKSGLPSDRFSAERTGGSVSTLTIQRTQQEDSAVYLCASSLLGLQGGAFFGQGTRLTVV.

This clonotype was observed at least ten times. V and J are TRBV9 and TRBJ2-1; TRBD1 might be the D (6 bases). The CDR3 has 17 residues. CDR1 SGDLS and CDR2 YYNGEE come from the germline V gene. Trimming stripped 0 bases from V and 2 bases from J, with 15 bases between. The CDR3 region has the DNA TGTGCCAGCAGCGTAGATGGCGACAGGTCTACCTACAATGAGCAGTTCTTC. Translating it yields CASSVDGDRSTYNEQFF.

This chain connects TRBV23-1 to TRBJ1-4, with a weak D call TRBD1 (5 bases). TRBV23-1 is filed as an ORF, its function uncertain. The CDR3 loop spans 11 amino acids. V was cut by 7 bases and J by 17 bases, with 17 bases left in between. CDR3 protein: CASTRGRNCFF. The CDR3 region has the DNA TGCGCCAGCACCCGGGGGAGGAACTGTTTTTTT.

J is TRBJ1-5 and V is TRBV5-1; TRBD1 is a possible D gene (5 bases). Germline V gene lookup returns CDR1 SGHRS and CDR2 YFSETQ. The CDR3 sequence is 16 residues long. V was clipped by 0 bases and J by 0 bases, with 10 bases between them. The CDR3 is CASSLGDSNSNQPQHF. CDR3 nucleotides: TGCGCCAGCAGCTTGGGAGACAGTAATAGCAATCAGCCCCAGCATTTT.

This clonotype was counted at least ten times. This chain uses TRBV7-9 with TRBJ2-7, with unresolved D. The CDR3 has 13 residues. The V and J ends lost 3 bases and 3 bases respectively, with 9 bases between them. Germline V lookup: CDR1 SEHNR, CDR2 FQNEAQ (reference sequence). CDR3 sequence reads: CASSFGLGYEQYF. The CDR3 coding sequence is TGTGCCAGCAGCTTCGGTTTGGGCTACGAGCAGTACTTC.

This clonotype was counted at least ten times. Written as DNA, the CDR3 is TGTGCCAGCAGCCTGCCTGCCCGGAATGAGCAGTTCTTC. Its protein is CASSLPARNEQFF. This sequence joins TRBV7-2 and TRBJ2-1; D remains unclear. The ends were cut back, 5 bases at V and 7 bases at J, with 12 bases in the middle. Germline V gives CDR1 SGHTA, CDR2 FQGNSA. CDR3 length: 13 residues.

This clonotype has just a few counts. The rearrangement joins TRBV6-2 or TRBV6-3 to TRBJ2-1, with D possibly matching TRBD2 (6 bases). Germline CDR1 is MNHEY and CDR2 is SVGEGT. The CDR3 runs to 17 residues. The CDR3 spells CVPGPPFTSHTVREQFF. CDR3 bases: TGTGTCCCAGGGCCACCATTCACTAGCCATACAGTAAGGGAGCAGTTCTTC.

This clonotype was observed a few times. The V and J genes are TRBV11-2 and TRBJ2-7; D remains unclear. V lost 6 bases, J lost 2 bases, and 14 bases lay in between. This CDR3 comprises 14 residues. CDR1 and CDR2 from the germline V gene are SGHAT and FQNNGV. Here the CDR3 reads CASRPINVAYEQYF. The CDR3 DNA sequence: TGTGCCAGCAGACCCATTAACGTTGCCTACGAGCAGTACTTC.

This clonotype was seen many times. The chain joins TRBV7-9 to TRBJ2-7, with TRBD2 matching over 11 bases. Germline CDR1 reads SEHNR; CDR2 reads FQNEAQ (reference sequence). The trim removed 4 bases at V and 4 bases at J, leaving 3 bases unmatched. This CDR3 is 14 amino acids long. This CDR3 reads CASSSTSGIYEQYF. The CDR3 DNA reads as TGTGCCAGCAGCTCGACTAGCGGGATATACGAGCAGTACTTC.

V and J are TRBV6-6 and TRBJ2-7, with D possibly being TRBD1 or TRBD2 (6 bases each). The CDR3 is 17 residues long. In germline, CDR1 is MNHNY, CDR2 SVGAGI (reference sequence). The V and J ends lost 8 bases and 0 bases respectively, with 23 bases between them. CDR3 nucleotide sequence: TGTGCCAGCTCCCATGGGGGGCTGGTTCTTGGCTCCTACGAGCAGTACTTC. The encoded protein is CASSHGGLVLGSYEQYF.

This clonotype was seen more than once but under ten times. The chain is built from TRBV29-1 and TRBJ2-7, with 10 bases that match TRBD1. Germline CDR1 is SQVTM and CDR2 is ANQGSEA. The junction had 15 bases not matched to a gene; V was cut back by 5 bases and J by 5 bases. This CDR3 is built from 16 residues. This CDR3 reads CSVPRDRGRSLDEQYF. The CDR3 nucleotides read TGCAGCGTTCCCCGGGACAGGGGACGTTCCCTGGACGAGCAGTACTTC.

This clonotype was seen a few times. This sequence joins TRBV20-1 and TRBJ1-5; maybe TRBD1 (6 bases). Germline lookup yields CDR1 DFQATT and CDR2 SNEGSKA (reference sequence). The CDR3 has 16 residues. V lost 4 bases to trimming and J lost 0 bases, with 16 bases between them. The CDR3 coding sequence is TGCAGTGCTATACAGGGTGGTGTATATAGCAATCAGCCCCAGCATTTT. It yields the protein CSAIQGGVYSNQPQHF.